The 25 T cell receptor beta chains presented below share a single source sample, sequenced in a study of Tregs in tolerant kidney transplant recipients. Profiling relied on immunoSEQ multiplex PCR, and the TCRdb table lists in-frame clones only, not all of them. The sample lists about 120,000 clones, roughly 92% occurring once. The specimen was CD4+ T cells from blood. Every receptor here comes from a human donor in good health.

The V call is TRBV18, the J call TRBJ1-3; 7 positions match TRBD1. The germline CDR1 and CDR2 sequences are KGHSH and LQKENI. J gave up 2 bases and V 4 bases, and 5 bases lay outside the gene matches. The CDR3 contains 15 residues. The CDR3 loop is CASSQGALAGNTIYF. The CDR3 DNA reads TGTGCCAGCTCACAGGGGGCATTGGCTGGAAACACCATATATTTT.

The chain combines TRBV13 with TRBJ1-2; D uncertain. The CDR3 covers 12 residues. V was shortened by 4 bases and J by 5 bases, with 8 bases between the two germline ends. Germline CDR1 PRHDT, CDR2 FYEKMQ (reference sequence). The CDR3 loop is CASSSGWYGYTF. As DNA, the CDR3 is TGTGCCAGCAGCTCTGGATGGTATGGCTACACCTTC.

In DNA, the CDR3 is TGTGCCTGGAGTGTTCGAAACTATAATTCACCCCTCCACTTT. This sequence encodes CAWSVRNYNSPLHF. J is TRBJ1-6 and V is TRBV30, with unresolved D. CDR1 is GTSNPN, CDR2 SVGIG, per germline (reference sequence). The V end was cut by 0 bases, the J end by 3 bases, with 6 bases between. CDR3 length: 14 residues.

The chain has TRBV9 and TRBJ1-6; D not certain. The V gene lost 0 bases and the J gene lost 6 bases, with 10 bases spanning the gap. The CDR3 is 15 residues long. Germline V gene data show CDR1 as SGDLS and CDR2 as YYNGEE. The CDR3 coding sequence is TGTGCCAGCAGCGTAGGGGTCGCTACTAATTCACCCCTCCACTTT. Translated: CASSVGVATNSPLHF.

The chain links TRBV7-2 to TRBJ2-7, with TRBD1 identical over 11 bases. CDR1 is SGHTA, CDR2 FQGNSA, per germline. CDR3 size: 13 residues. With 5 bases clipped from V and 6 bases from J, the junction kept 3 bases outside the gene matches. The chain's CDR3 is CASSADRGREQYF. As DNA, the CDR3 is TGTGCCAGCAGCGCGGACAGGGGGCGCGAGCAGTACTTC.

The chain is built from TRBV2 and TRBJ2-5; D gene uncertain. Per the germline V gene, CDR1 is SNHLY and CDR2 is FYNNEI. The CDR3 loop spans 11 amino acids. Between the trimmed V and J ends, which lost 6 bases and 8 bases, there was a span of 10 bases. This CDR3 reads CASRPQNTQYF. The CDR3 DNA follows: TGTGCCAGCAGGCCTCAAAATACCCAGTACTTC.

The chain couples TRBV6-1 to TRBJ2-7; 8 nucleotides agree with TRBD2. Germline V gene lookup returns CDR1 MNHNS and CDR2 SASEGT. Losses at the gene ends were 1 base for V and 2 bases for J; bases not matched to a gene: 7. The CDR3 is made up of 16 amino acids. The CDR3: CASSEGSLAVAYEQYF. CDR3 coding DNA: TGTGCCAGCAGTGAAGGTTCACTAGCGGTGGCCTACGAGCAGTACTTC.

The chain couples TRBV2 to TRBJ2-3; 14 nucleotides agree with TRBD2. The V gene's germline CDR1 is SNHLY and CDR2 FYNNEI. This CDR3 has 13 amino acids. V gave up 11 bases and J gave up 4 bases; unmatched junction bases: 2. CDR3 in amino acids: CAQTSGGADTQYF. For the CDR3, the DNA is TGTGCCCAGACTAGCGGGGGGGCAGATACGCAGTATTTT.

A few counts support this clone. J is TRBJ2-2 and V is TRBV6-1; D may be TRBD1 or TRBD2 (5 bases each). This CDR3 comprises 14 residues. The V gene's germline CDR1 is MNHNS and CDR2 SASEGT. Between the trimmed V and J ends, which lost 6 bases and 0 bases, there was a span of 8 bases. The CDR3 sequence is CASSRDPNTGELFF. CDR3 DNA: TGTGCCAGCAGCAGGGACCCGAACACCGGGGAGCTGTTTTTT.

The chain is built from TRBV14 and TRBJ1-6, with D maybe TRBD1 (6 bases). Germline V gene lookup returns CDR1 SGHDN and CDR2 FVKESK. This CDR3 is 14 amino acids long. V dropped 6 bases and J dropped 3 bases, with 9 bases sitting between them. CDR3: CASRRTDYNSPLHF. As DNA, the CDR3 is TGTGCCAGCAGACGGACAGACTATAATTCACCCCTCCACTTT.

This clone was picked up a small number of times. The CDR3 here is CASRQGAGFTF. The CDR3 nucleotides read TGTGCCAGCAGACAGGGGGCAGGGTTCACCTTC. V gene TRBV7-9 combines with J gene TRBJ1-2, with 9 bases fitting TRBD1. This CDR3 is built from 11 residues. Germline V gene data show CDR1 as SEHNR and CDR2 as FQNEAQ (reference sequence). V lost 6 bases and J lost 13; bases outside the gene matches: 6.

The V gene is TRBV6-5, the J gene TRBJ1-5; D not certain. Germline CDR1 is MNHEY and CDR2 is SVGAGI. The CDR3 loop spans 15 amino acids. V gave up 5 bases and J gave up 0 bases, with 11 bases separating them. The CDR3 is CASSVTAYSNQPQHF. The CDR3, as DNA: TGTGCCAGCAGTGTTACGGCCTATAGCAATCAGCCCCAGCATTTT.

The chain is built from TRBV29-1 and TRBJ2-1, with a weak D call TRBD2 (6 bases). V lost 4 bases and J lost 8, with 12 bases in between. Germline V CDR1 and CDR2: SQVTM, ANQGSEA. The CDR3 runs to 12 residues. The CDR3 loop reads CSVVRGRDEQFF. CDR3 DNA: TGCAGCGTTGTGCGGGGAAGGGATGAGCAGTTCTTC.

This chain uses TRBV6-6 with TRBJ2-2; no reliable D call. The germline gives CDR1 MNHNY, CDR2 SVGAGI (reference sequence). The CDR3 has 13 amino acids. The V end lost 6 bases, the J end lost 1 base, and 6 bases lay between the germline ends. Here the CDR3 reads CASSRQNTGELFF. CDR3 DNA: TGTGCCAGCAGCCGACAGAACACCGGGGAGCTGTTTTTT.

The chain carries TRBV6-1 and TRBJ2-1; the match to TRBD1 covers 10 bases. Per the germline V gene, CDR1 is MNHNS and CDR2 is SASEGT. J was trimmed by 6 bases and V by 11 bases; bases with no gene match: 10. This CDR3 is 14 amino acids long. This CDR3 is CAARWTGGPNEQFF. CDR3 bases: TGTGCCGCACGTTGGACAGGGGGTCCCAATGAGCAGTTCTTC.

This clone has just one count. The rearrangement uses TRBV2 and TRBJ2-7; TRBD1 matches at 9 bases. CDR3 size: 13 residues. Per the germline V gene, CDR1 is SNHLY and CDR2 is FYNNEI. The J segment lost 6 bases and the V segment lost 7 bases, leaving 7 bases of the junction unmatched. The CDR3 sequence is CASTTGTGLEQYF. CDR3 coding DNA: TGTGCCAGCACTACCGGGACAGGGCTCGAGCAGTACTTC. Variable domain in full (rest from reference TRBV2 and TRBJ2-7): EPEVTQTPSHQVTQMGQEVILRCVPISNHLYFYWYRQILGQKVEFLVSFYNNEISEKSEIFDDQFSVERPDGSNFTLKIRSTKLEDSAMYFCASTTGTGLEQYFGPGTRLTVT.

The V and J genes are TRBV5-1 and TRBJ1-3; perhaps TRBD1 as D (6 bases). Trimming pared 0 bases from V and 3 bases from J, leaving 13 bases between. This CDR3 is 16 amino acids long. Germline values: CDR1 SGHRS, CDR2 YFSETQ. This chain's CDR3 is CASSLVNQGYGNTIYF. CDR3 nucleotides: TGCGCCAGCAGCTTGGTTAATCAGGGGTATGGAAACACCATATATTTT.

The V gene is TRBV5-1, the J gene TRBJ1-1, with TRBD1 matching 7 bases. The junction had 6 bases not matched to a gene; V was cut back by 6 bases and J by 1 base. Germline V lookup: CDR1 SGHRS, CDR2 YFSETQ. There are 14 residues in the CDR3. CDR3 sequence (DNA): TGCGCCAGCACCCAAGGGACAGCGAACACTGAAGCTTTCTTT. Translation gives CASTQGTANTEAFF.

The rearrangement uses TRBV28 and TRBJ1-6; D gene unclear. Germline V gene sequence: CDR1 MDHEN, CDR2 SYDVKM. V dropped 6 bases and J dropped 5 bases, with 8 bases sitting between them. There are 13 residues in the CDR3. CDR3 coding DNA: TGTGCCAGCAGCATCTTGGATAATTCACCCCTCCACTTT. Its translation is CASSILDNSPLHF. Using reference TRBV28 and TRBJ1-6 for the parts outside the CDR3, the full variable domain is DVKVTQSSRYLVKRTGEKVFLECVQDMDHENMFWYRQDPGLGLRLIYFSYDVKMKEKGDIPEGYSVSREKKERFSLILESASTNQTSMYLCASSILDNSPLHFGNGTRLTVT.

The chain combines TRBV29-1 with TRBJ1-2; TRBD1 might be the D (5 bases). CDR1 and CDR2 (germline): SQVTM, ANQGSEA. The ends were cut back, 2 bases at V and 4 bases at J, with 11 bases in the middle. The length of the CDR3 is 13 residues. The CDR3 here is CSVEHYGTYGYTF. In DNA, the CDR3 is TGCAGCGTTGAACATTACGGGACCTATGGCTACACCTTC.

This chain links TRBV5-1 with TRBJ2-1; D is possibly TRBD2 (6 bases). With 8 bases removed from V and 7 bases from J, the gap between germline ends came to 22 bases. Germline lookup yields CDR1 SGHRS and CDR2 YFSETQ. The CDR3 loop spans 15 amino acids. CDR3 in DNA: TGCGCCAGTACCGTTTTCGAGACGGGGGAAAATGAGCAGTTCTTC. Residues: CASTVFETGENEQFF.

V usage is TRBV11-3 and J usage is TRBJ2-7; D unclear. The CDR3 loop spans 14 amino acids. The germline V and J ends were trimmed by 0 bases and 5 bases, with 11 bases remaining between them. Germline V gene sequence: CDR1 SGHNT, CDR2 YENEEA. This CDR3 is CASSLDNARNEQYF. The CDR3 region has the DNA TGTGCCAGCAGCTTAGATAATGCGCGGAACGAGCAGTACTTC.

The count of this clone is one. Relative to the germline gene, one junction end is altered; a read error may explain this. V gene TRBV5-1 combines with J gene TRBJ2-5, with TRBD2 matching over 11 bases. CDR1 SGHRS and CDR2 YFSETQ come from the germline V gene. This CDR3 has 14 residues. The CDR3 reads CARSLVAGGETQYF. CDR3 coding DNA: TGCGCCCGCAGCTTGGTAGCGGGGGGGGAGACCCAGTACTTC.

The CDR3 region is CAKANTGELFF. The CDR3 DNA follows: TGTGCCAAAGCGAACACCGGGGAGCTGTTTTTT. The V and J genes are TRBV2 and TRBJ2-2, with D unclear. CDR3 length: 11 amino acids. The V and J ends lost 10 bases and 0 bases respectively, with 3 bases between them. Germline CDR1 reads SNHLY; CDR2 reads FYNNEI.

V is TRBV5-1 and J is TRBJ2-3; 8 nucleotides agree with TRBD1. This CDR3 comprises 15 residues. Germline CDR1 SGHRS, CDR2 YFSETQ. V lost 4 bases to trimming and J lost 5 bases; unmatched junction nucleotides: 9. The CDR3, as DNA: TGCGCCAGCAGCGTCTCAGGGGGCGCGGAAGATACGCAGTATTTT. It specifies CASSVSGGAEDTQYF.